This T cell receptor beta chain came from a study of Ad26.COV2.S vaccination and SARS-CoV-2 variants. The wider study: Ad26.COV2.S, an intramuscular injection, was given once or twice 56 days apart.

Treatment meaning: over 15 received Ad26.COV2.S at low or high dose, single or two shots; about 5 received placebo; per-sample allocation not given. The samples date from day 63 after the first vaccine or placebo injection. Wuhan-strain SARS-CoV-2 spike was expressed by the Ad26 vector that made up the vaccine. Profiled with immunoSEQ multiplex PCR; TCRdb holds only in-frame clones, not every one. The profile shows 400,000 to 450,000 clones, around nine tenths of them singletons. The CDR3 totals 15 residues. Germline V gives CDR1 KGHSH, CDR2 LQKENI. Trimming stripped 0 bases from V and 4 bases from J, with 9 bases between.

The receptor's source is a person between 18 and 65 years old who received the Ad26.COV2.S COVID-19 vaccine or a placebo. This rearrangement joins TRBV18 to TRBJ1-4, with D hard to call. This sample comprised peripheral blood, obtained in a trial of Ad26.COV2.S vaccine versus placebo. CDR3 nucleotides: TGTGCCAGCTCACCACCGACAAACCGTAATGAAAAACTGTTTTTT. Residues: CASSPPTNRNEKLFF.